Given below is one T cell receptor beta chain in context. Original processing methods: From reference gene primer amplification, estimates of nucleated cell counts were derived. Assay used: immunoSEQ multiplex PCR; TCRdb lists only in-frame clones, some missing. Clone size and V and J calls were adopted from that table, with D and trimming inferred from the DNA. The table shows some 240,000 clones, with approximately 78% occurring only once. These data come from a study of blood T cell repertoires in COVID-19. In the study overall: Sites in the United States, Italy and Spain provided acute and convalescent COVID-19 samples. Sources were T cells, B-cell-depleted T cells, or PBMCs; the material itself was cDNA or gDNA.

The V gene end was trimmed by 1 base and the J gene end by 8 bases; junction bases not matched to a gene: 14. The CDR3 runs 18 residues. Germline CDR1 and CDR2: SGHVS and FNYEAQ. This receptor was obtained from an older woman with active or convalescent COVID-19. V and J are TRBV7-6 and TRBJ2-1; the match to TRBD1 covers 10 bases. Sequenced sample: peripheral blood. CDR3 amino acids: CASSLEPPGQGIRDEQFF. DNA of the CDR3: TGTGCCAGCAGCTTAGAACCCCCGGGACAGGGGATTAGGGATGAGCAGTTCTTC.